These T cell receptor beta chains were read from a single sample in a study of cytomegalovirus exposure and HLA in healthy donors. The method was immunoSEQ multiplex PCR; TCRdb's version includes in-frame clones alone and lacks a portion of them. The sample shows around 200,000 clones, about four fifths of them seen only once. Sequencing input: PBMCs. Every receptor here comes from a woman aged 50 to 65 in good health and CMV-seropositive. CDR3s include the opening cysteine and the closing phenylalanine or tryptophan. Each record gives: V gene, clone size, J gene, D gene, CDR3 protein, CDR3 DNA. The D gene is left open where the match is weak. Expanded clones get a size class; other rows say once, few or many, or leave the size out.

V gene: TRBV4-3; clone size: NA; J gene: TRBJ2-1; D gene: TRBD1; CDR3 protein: CASSQRTGGIGEQFF; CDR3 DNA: TGCGCCAGCAGCCAGCGGACAGGGGGAATAGGTGAGCAGTTCTTC
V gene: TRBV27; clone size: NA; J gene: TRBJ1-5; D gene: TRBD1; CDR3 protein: CETTGAPNQPQHF; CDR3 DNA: TGTGAGACAACAGGGGCCCCTAATCAGCCCCAGCATTTT
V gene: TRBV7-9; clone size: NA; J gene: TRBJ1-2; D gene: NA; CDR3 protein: CASSLVNSGDYGYTF; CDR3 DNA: TGTGCCAGCAGCTTAGTTAACAGCGGGGACTATGGCTACACCTTC
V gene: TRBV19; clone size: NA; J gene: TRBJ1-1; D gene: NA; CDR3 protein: CASLKLTGGAYTEAFF; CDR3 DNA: TGTGCCAGCCTAAAACTCACTGGGGGCGCATACACTGAAGCTTTCTTT
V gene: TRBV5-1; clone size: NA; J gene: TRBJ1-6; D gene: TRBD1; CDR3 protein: CASSPQGANSPLHF; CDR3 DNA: TGCGCCAGCAGCCCACAGGGGGCGAATTCACCCCTCCACTTT
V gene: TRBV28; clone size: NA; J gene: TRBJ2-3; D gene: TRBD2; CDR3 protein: CASSGTRRGSTDTQYF; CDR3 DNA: TGTGCCAGCAGTGGGACTAGGCGGGGAAGCACAGATACGCAGTATTTT
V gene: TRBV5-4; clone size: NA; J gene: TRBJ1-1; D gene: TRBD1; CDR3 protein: CASTQGGTGFLTEAFF; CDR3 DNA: TGTGCCAGCACCCAGGGTGGGACAGGGTTTCTCACTGAAGCTTTCTTT
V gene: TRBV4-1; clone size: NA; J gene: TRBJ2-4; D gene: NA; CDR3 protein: CASSQEGGAKNIQYF; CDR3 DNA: TGCGCCAGCAGCCAAGAAGGCGGGGCCAAAAACATTCAGTACTTC
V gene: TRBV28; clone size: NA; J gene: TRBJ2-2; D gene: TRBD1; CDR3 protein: CASRLRPGTGQNTGELFF; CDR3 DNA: TGTGCCAGCAGACTAAGACCCGGGACAGGGCAAAACACCGGGGAGCTGTTTTTT
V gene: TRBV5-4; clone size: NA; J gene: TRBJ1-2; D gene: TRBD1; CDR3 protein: CASSRQGVFYGYTF; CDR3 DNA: TGTGCCAGCAGCCGACAGGGAGTTTTCTATGGCTACACCTTC
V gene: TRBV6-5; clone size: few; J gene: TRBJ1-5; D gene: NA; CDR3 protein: CASSYSPKWPQHF; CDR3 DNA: TGTGCCAGCAGTTACTCCCCCAAATGGCCCCAGCATTTT
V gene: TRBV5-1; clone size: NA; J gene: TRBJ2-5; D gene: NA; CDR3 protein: CASSLAGNNQETQYF; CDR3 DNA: TGCGCCAGCAGCTTGGCCGGGAACAACCAAGAGACCCAGTACTTC
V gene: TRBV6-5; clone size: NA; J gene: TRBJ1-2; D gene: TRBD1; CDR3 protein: CASSSEGQIYGYTF; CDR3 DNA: TGTGCCAGCAGTTCCGAGGGACAGATCTATGGCTACACCTTC
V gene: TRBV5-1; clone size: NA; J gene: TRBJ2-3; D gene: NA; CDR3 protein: CASSLGQADTDTQYF; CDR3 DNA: TGCGCCAGCAGCTTGGGTCAGGCTGACACAGATACGCAGTATTTT
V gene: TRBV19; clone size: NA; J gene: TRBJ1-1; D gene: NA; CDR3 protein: CASSITSVTEAFF; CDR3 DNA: TGTGCCAGTAGTATTACCTCGGTGACTGAAGCTTTCTTT
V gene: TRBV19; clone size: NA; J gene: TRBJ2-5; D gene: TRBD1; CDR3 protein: CASSLGTGEGNQYF; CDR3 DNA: TGTGCCAGTAGTCTTGGGACAGGGGAGGGAAACCAGTACTTC
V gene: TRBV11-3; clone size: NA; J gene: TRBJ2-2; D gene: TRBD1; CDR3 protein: CASGDRVNTGELFF; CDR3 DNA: TGTGCCAGCGGGGACAGGGTGAATACCGGGGAGCTGTTTTTT
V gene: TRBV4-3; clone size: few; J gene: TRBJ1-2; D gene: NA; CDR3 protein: CASSQESGTFYGYTF; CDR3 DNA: TGCGCCAGCAGCCAAGAATCCGGGACATTCTATGGCTACACCTTC
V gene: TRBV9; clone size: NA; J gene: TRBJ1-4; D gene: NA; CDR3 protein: CASSALGGGGEKLFF; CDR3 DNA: TGTGCCAGCAGCGCCCTAGGCGGGGGGGGTGAAAAACTGTTTTTT
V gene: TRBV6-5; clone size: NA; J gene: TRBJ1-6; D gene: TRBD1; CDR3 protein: CASSRDRNSPLHF; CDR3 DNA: TGTGCCAGCAGCCGGGACAGAAATTCACCCCTCCACTTT
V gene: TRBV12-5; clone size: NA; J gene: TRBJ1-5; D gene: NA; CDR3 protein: CASGFQVGVLGNQPQHF; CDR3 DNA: TGTGCTAGTGGTTTCCAGGTCGGTGTTTTGGGCAATCAGCCCCAGCATTTT
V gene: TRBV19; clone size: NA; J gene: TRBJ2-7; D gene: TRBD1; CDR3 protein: CATSRDRENEQYF; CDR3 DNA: TGTGCCACCTCCCGGGACAGGGAGAACGAGCAGTACTTC
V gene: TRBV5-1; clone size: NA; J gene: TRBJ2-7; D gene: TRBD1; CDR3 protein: CASSLGSGDRGIGQYF; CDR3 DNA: TGCGCCAGCAGCTTGGGATCCGGGGACAGGGGGATAGGGCAGTACTTC
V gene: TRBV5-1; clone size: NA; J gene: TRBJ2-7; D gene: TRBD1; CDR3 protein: CASSLYRTGAFEYF; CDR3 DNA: TGCGCCAGCAGCTTGTACCGGACAGGGGCTTTTGAGTACTTC
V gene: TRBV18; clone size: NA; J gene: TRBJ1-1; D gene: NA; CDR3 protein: CASSPPNRAGTEAFF; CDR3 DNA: TGTGCCAGCTCACCACCCAACAGGGCGGGCACTGAAGCTTTCTTT
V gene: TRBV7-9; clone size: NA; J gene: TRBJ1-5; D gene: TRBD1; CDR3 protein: CASSLFPQGASNQPQHF; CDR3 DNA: TGTGCCAGCAGCTTATTCCCACAGGGGGCGAGCAATCAGCCCCAGCATTTT
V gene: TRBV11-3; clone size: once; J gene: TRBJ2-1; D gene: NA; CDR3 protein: CASSLGVGRGGPRNEQFF; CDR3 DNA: TGTGCCAGCAGCTTAGGAGTCGGAAGGGGGGGCCCCCGTAATGAGCAGTTCTTC
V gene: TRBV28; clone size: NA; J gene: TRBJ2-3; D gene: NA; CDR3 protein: CASSSTDSSPYTQYF; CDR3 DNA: TGTGCCAGCAGCTCCACGGACAGCTCTCCATATACGCAGTATTTT
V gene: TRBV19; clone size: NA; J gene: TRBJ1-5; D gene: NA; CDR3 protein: CASSTTHGGAGNQPQHF; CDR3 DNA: TGTGCCAGTAGTACTACCCATGGGGGGGCAGGCAATCAGCCCCAGCATTTT
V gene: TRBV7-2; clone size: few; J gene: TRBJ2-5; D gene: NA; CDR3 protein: CASSLASGPQETQYF; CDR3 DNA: TGTGCCAGCAGCTTAGCCAGCGGGCCCCAAGAGACCCAGTACTTC
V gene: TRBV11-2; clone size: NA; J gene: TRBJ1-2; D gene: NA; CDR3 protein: CASSLGHSGVRGYTF; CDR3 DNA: TGTGCCAGCAGCTTAGGCCATTCGGGGGTGCGGGGCTACACCTTC
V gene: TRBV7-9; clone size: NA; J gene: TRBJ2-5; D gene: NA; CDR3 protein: CASSLGVEWETQYF; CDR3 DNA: TGTGCCAGCAGCTTAGGGGTGGAGTGGGAGACCCAGTACTTC
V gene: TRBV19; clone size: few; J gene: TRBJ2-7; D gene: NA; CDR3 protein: CASSIVGGRSYEQYF; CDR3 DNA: TGTGCCAGTAGTATAGTCGGAGGGCGTTCCTACGAGCAGTACTTC
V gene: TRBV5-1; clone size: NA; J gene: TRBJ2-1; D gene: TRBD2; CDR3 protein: CASRRLAGVDEQFF; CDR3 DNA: TGCGCCAGCCGCCGACTAGCGGGGGTCGATGAGCAGTTCTTC
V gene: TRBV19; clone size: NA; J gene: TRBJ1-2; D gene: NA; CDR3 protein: CASSIRRGSHYGYTF; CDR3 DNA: TGTGCCAGTAGTATCCGGCGAGGAAGCCACTATGGCTACACCTTC
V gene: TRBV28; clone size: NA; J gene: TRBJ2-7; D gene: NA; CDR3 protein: CASSLSVGLIYEQYF; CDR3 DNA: TGTGCCAGCAGTTTATCGGTGGGCCTCATCTACGAGCAGTACTTC
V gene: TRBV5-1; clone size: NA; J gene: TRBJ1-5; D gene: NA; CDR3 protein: CASSWQLRDSNQPQHF; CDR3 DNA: TGCGCCAGCAGCTGGCAACTCAGGGATAGCAATCAGCCCCAGCATTTT
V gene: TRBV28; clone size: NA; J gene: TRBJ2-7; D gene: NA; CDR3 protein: CASSSGWPHEQYF; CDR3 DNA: TGTGCCAGCAGTTCCGGGTGGCCCCACGAGCAGTACTTC
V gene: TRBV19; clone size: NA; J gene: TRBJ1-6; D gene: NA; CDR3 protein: CASSIGAGYNSPLHF; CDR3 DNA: TGTGCCAGTAGTATAGGTGCCGGGTATAATTCACCCCTCCACTTT
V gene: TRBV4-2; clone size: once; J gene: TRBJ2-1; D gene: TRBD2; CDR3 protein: CASSQDRTRFHEQFF; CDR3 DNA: TGTGCCAGCAGCCAAGATCGGACTAGGTTCCATGAGCAGTTCTTC
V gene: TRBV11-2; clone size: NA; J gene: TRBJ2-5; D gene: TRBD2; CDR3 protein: CASSWGGDGETQYF; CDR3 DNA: TGTGCCAGCAGCTGGGGAGGGGACGGGGAGACCCAGTACTTC
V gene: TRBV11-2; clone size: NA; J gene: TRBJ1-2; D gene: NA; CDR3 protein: CASSAPGRGYGYTF; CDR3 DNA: TGTGCCAGCAGCGCCCCGGGTCGCGGCTATGGCTACACCTTC
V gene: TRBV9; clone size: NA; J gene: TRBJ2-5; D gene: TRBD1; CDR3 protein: CASSPGGDRGLEETQYF; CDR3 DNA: TGTGCCAGCAGCCCCGGGGGTGACAGGGGGCTAGAGGAGACCCAGTACTTC
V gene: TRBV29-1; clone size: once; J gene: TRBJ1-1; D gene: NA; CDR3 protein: CSVSDSRTEAFF; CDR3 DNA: TGCAGCGTTTCGGACAGCCGCACTGAAGCTTTCTTT
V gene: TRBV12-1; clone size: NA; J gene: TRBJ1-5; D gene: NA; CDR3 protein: CASSPPSTGANRSQHF; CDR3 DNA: TGTGCCAGCAGCCCCCCGTCGACAGGGGCCAATAGGTCCCAGCATTTT
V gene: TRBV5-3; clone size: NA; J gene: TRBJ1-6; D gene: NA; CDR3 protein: CARSPREAGSYNSPLHF; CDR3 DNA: TGTGCCAGAAGCCCCCGAGAGGCTGGCTCCTATAATTCACCCCTCCACTTT
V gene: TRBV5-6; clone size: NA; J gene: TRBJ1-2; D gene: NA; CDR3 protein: CASSLAGVDYGYTF; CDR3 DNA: TGTGCCAGCAGCTTGGCAGGGGTAGACTATGGCTACACCTTC
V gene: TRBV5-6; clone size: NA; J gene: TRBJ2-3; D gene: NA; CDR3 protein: CASSLGAVSTDTQYF; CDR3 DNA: TGTGCCAGCAGCCTGGGGGCAGTAAGCACAGATACGCAGTATTTT
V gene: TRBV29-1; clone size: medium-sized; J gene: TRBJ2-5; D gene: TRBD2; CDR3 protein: CSARGGGETQYF; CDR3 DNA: TGCAGCGCAAGGGGCGGGGGGGAGACCCAGTACTTC
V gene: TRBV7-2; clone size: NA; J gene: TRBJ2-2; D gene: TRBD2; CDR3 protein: CASSSRTSGGTGELFF; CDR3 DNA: TGTGCCAGCAGCTCGAGGACTAGCGGGGGGACCGGGGAGCTGTTTTTT
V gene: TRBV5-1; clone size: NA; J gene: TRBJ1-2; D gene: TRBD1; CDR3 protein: CASSLDSGGQGDYGYTF; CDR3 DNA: TGCGCCAGCAGCCTCGATTCGGGGGGACAGGGGGACTATGGCTACACCTTC
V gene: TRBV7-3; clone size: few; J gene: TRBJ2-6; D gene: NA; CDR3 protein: CASSLMSTGANVLTF; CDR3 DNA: TGTGCCAGCAGCTTAATGTCCACTGGGGCCAACGTCCTGACTTTC
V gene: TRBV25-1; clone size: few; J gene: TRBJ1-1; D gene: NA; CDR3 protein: CASSAHRGLEYTEAFF; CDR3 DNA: TGTGCCAGCAGTGCCCACCGGGGACTGGAGTATACTGAAGCTTTCTTT
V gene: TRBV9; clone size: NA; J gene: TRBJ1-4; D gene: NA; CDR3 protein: CASSPQGGKLFF; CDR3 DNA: TGTGCCAGCAGCCCTCAAGGGGGAAAACTGTTTTTT
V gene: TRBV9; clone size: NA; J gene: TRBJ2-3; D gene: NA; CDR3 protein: CASSVRGNTDTQYF; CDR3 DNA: TGTGCCAGCAGCGTTCGAGGTAACACAGATACGCAGTATTTT
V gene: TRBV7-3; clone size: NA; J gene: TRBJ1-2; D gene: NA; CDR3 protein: CASSSQAGFSYGYTF; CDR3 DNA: TGTGCCAGCAGCTCCCAGGCAGGGTTTTCCTATGGCTACACCTTC
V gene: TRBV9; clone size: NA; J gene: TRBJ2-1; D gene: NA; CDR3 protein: CASSVAVGRVDEQFF; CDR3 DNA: TGTGCCAGCAGCGTAGCTGTGGGGCGAGTTGATGAGCAGTTCTTC
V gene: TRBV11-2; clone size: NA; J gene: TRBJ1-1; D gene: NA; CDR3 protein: CASSYTEAAEAFF; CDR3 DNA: TGTGCCAGCAGCTACACTGAGGCGGCTGAAGCTTTCTTT
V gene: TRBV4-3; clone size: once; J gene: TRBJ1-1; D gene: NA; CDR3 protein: CASSQDAGMNAEAFF; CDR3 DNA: TGCGCCAGCAGCCAAGACGCAGGGATGAACGCTGAAGCTTTCTTT